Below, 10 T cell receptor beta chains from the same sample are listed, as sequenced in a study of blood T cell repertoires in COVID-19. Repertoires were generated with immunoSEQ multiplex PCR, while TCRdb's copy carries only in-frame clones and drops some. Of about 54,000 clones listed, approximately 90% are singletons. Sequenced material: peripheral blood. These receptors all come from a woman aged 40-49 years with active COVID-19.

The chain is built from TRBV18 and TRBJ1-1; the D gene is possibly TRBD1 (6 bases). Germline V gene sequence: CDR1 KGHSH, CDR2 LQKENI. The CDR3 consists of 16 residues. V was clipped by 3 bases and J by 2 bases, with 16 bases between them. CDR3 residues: CASSPTGGQVNTEAFF. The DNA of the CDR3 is TGTGCCAGCTCACCCACGGGGGGGCAGGTTAACACTGAAGCTTTCTTT. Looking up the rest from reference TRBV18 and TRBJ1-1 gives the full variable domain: NAGVMQNPRHLVRRRGQEARLRCSPMKGHSHVYWYRQLPEEGLKFMVYLQKENIIDESGMPKERFSAEFPKEGPSILRIQQVVRGDSAAYFCASSPTGGQVNTEAFFGQGTRLTVV.

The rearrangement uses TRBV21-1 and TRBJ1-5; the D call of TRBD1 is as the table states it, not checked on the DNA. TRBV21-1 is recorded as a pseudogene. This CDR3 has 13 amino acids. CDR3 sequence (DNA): TGTGCCAGCAGCAAAGATGACAGCCAGCCCCAGCATTTT. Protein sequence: CASSKDDSQPQHF.

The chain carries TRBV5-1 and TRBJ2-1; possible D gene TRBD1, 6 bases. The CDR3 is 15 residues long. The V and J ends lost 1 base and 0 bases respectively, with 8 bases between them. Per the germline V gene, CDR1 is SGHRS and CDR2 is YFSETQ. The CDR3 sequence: CASSLKGGSYNEQFF. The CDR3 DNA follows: TGCGCCAGCAGCTTGAAAGGGGGCTCCTACAATGAGCAGTTCTTC.

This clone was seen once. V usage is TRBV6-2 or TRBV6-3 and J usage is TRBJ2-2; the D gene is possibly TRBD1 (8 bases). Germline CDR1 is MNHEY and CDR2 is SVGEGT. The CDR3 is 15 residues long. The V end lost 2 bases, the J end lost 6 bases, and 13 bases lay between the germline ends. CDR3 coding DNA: TGTGCCAGCAGTTACCGGACAGGGAGGGCCGGGGAGCTGTTTTTT. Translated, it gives CASSYRTGRAGELFF.

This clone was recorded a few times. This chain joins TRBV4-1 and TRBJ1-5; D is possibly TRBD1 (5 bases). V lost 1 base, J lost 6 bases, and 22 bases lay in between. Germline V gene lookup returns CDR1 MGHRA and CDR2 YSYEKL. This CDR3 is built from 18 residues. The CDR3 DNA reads TGCGCCAGCAGCCAAGGTCGCGCGGTCGGGGGAGCGGGTCAGCCCCAGCATTTT. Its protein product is CASSQGRAVGGAGQPQHF.

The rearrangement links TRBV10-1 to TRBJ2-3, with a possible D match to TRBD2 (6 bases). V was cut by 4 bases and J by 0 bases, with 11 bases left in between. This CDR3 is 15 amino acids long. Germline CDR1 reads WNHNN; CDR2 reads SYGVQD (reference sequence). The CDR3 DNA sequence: TGCGCCAGCAGTGCCGAGGGACTCAGCACAGATACGCAGTATTTT. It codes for CASSAEGLSTDTQYF.

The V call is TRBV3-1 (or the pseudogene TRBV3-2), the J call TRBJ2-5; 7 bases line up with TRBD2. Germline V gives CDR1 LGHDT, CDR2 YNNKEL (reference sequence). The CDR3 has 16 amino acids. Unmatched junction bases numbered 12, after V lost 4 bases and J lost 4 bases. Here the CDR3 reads CASSRNRRGSGETQYF. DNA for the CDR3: TGTGCCAGCAGCCGAAACAGGCGGGGGTCGGGAGAGACCCAGTACTTC.

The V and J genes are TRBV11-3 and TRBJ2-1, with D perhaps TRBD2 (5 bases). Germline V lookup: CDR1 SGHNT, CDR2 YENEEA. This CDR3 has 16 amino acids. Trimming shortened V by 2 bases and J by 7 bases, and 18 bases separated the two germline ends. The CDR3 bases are TGTGCCAGCAGCTTACGAGCCGTGACTAATACAAATGAGCAGTTCTTC. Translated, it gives CASSLRAVTNTNEQFF.

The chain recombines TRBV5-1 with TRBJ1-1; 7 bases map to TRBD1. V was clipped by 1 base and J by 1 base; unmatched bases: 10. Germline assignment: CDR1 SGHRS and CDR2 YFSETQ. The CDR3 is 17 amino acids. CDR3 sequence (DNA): TGCGCCAGCAGCTTGAGTCAGGGGGGCGGTGGGAACACTGAAGCTTTCTTT. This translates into CASSLSQGGGGNTEAFF.

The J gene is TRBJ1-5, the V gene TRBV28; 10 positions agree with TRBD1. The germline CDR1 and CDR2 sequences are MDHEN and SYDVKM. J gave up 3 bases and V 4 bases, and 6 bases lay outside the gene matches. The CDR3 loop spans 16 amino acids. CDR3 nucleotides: TGTGCCAGCAGTTCCCCGGGACAGGGGTCCAATCAGCCCCAGCATTTT. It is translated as CASSSPGQGSNQPQHF.